The entry below describes one T cell receptor (beta chain). Its antigen remains unidentified. This specimen belongs to a study of cytomegalovirus exposure and HLA in healthy donors. Germline lookup yields CDR1 LNHDA and CDR2 SQIVND (reference sequence). Trimming took off 7 bases at V and 3 bases at J, with 16 bases between the two ends. The CDR3 is made up of 15 amino acids. Study observations and caveats: Later on, analysis showed that most CMV-associated TCR beta chains appeared to be HLA-restricted.

60 Vbeta and 13 Jbeta primers were used in PCR. The method was immunoSEQ multiplex PCR; TCRdb's version includes in-frame clones alone and lacks a portion of them. This sample has around 99,000 clones, with about four fifths found just once. The V and J genes are TRBV19 and TRBJ2-4; D gene unclear. Sequencing was carried out using PBMCs. The TCR was taken from a young woman in good health and CMV-seronegative. The DNA for the CDR3 is TGTGCCAGTACCTCCTTCGGAGAGGTCAAAAACATTCAGTACTTC. It yields the protein CASTSFGEVKNIQYF.